This T cell receptor beta chain was sequenced for a study of brain T cells in children with intractable seizures. Findings and limits, study-wide: Viral specificity was inferred only from CDR3 similarity; HCMV serostatus was unknown.

Only cases whose brain tissue showed the highest T cell transcript signatures were sequenced. Pre-surgery treatment included at least one anti-epileptic drug. The assay was immunoSEQ multiplex PCR, and TCRdb's table has in-frame clones only and misses some. The sample carries about 64,000 clones, around 96% recorded once. Germline V gene data show CDR1 as SGHRS and CDR2 as YFSETQ. Trimming removed 3 bases at V and 6 bases at J, with 19 bases between. The CDR3 length is 16 residues. A word on this clone: Its matching antigen is unknown.

This TCR was sampled from a boy younger than two with focal cortical dysplasia and intractable seizures. Source: peripheral blood, taken at surgery. This chain uses TRBV5-1 with TRBJ2-1; D gene ambiguous. The DNA of the CDR3 is TGCGCCAGCAGCTCGACCGGGTCCCGAAGGCCCAATGAGCAGTTCTTC. Its protein product is CASSSTGSRRPNEQFF.